This is a list of T cell receptor beta chains from one sample in a study of T cell responses to AZD1222 COVID-19 vaccine. Profiling relied on immunoSEQ multiplex PCR, and the TCRdb table lists in-frame clones only, not all of them. The sample records roughly 100,000 clones, about 88% being singletons. Sequencing used peripheral blood, obtained 28 days after the second AZD1222 dose. The receptors derive from an adult who received the AZD1222 COVID-19 vaccine. The CDR3 runs from the conserved cysteine through the conserved F or W. The order of the fields is V gene, D gene, J gene, CDR3 protein, CDR3 DNA. A D gene is named only where the DNA matches it firmly.

V: TRBV30
D: TRBD1
J: TRBJ1-2
CDR3: CAWSVQGGHGYTF
DNA: TGTGCCTGGAGTGTACAGGGGGGACATGGCTACACCTTC

V: TRBV28
D: .
J: TRBJ2-7
CDR3: CASSLRSYEQYF
DNA: TGTGCCAGCAGTTTACGTAGCTACGAGCAGTACTTC

V: TRBV7-9
D: .
J: TRBJ2-3
CDR3: CASSLDLRLISTDTQYF
DNA: TGTGCCAGCAGCTTAGACCTCCGTCTTATCAGCACAGATACGCAGTATTTT

V: TRBV28
D: TRBD2
J: TRBJ2-7
CDR3: CASTSSGRTEDEQYF
DNA: TGTGCCAGCACGAGTAGCGGGAGGACAGAGGACGAGCAGTACTTC

V: TRBV9
D: .
J: TRBJ2-1
CDR3: CASRSGLGGEQFF
DNA: TGTGCCAGCAGGAGTGGGTTAGGTGGTGAGCAGTTCTTC

V: TRBV28
D: .
J: TRBJ2-7
CDR3: CASCRAGSYEQYF
DNA: TGTGCCAGCTGTAGGGCAGGGAGCTACGAGCAGTACTTC

V: TRBV7-2
D: .
J: TRBJ2-7
CDR3: CASRPNSVPYEQYF
DNA: TGTGCCAGCAGACCCAATTCGGTTCCCTACGAGCAGTACTTC

V: TRBV2
D: .
J: TRBJ2-4
CDR3: CASSDPVRGRTGKNIQYF
DNA: TGTGCCAGCAGTGATCCAGTGAGGGGCCGTACGGGCAAAAATATTCAGTACTTC

V: TRBV7-9
D: TRBD1
J: TRBJ2-7
CDR3: CASSPQTGVTYEQYF
DNA: TGTGCCAGCAGCCCCCAGACAGGGGTCACCTACGAGCAGTACTTC

V: TRBV27
D: TRBD2
J: TRBJ2-2
CDR3: CASQVGWGSGRTGELFF
DNA: TGTGCCAGCCAGGTGGGGTGGGGTAGCGGGAGAACCGGGGAGCTGTTTTTT

V: TRBV15
D: TRBD2
J: TRBJ2-7
CDR3: CATSRDSFGGAEQYF
DNA: TGTGCCACCAGCAGAGATTCGTTCGGGGGGGCCGAGCAGTACTTC

V: TRBV10-3
D: TRBD2
J: TRBJ2-1
CDR3: CANGLAGFNEQFF
DNA: TGTGCCAACGGACTAGCGGGGTTCAATGAGCAGTTCTTC

V: TRBV6-5
D: .
J: TRBJ2-1
CDR3: CASSYGGGGYNEQFF
DNA: TGTGCCAGCAGTTATGGGGGAGGGGGCTACAATGAGCAGTTCTTC

V: TRBV7-6
D: TRBD2
J: TRBJ2-1
CDR3: CASSLASGGAQFF
DNA: TGTGCCAGCAGCTTGGCTAGCGGGGGGGCGCAGTTCTTC

V: TRBV28
D: .
J: TRBJ2-1
CDR3: CASSSPDGYNEQFF
DNA: TGTGCCAGCAGTTCCCCGGACGGATACAATGAGCAGTTCTTC

V: TRBV2
D: .
J: TRBJ1-5
CDR3: CASHYTGEGQPQHF
DNA: TGTGCCAGCCACTATACAGGTGAGGGTCAGCCCCAGCATTTT

V: TRBV28
D: .
J: TRBJ1-3
CDR3: CASSPPSSGNTIYF
DNA: TGTGCCAGCAGTCCCCCGAGCTCTGGAAACACCATATATTTT

V: TRBV5-1
D: TRBD1
J: TRBJ2-2
CDR3: CASSLDREGTGELFF
DNA: TGCGCCAGCAGCCTAGACAGGGAAGGCACCGGGGAGCTGTTTTTT

V: TRBV6-1
D: .
J: TRBJ1-5
CDR3: CASSDSPGYSNQPQHF
DNA: TGTGCCAGCAGTGATTCTCCAGGGTATAGCAATCAGCCCCAGCATTTT

V: TRBV27
D: TRBD1
J: TRBJ1-2
CDR3: CASSWGQNYGYTF
DNA: TGTGCCAGCAGTTGGGGACAGAACTATGGCTACACCTTC

V: TRBV3-1/TRBV3-2
D: .
J: TRBJ2-1
CDR3: CASSRSPGVYNEQFF
DNA: TGTGCCAGCAGCCGTTCTCCGGGAGTATACAATGAGCAGTTCTTC

V: TRBV4-2
D: .
J: TRBJ2-1
CDR3: CASRETYNGGRGGGEQFF
DNA: TGTGCCAGCAGGGAAACCTATAACGGCGGGAGAGGGGGGGGTGAGCAGTTCTTC